Sequencing of this T cell receptor beta chain was carried out in a study of T-cell reconstitution after alpha-beta-depleted transplantation in children. The germline CDR1 and CDR2 sequences are MNHEY and SVGAGI. Germline trimming cut 0 bases from V and 2 bases from J; bases unmatched to any gene: 13. CDR3 length equals 19 residues. The TCRbeta library was prepared with unique molecular identifiers. TCRdb analysed the PCR reads with MiXCR anew, one entry per CDR3 protein. The sample holds 200,000 to 250,000 distinct CDR3 sequences, roughly 10% seen once. At least ten counts were recorded for this clonotype.

V gene TRBV6-5 combines with J gene TRBJ2-3, with TRBD2 identical over 8 bases. The source material was PBMCs from the stem cell graft donor, sampled from the stem cell graft. The sequence was obtained from a human donor who donated a stem cell graft to a child with acute lymphoblastic leukemia. The CDR3 bases are TGTGCCAGCAGTTACTCGTCCGGGGGGGCCTTTGCTCTCACAGATACGCAGTATTTT. It translates to CASSYSSGGAFALTDTQYF.